These 28 T cell receptor beta chains were sequenced from one sample in a study of cytomegalovirus exposure and HLA in healthy donors. Primers for the PCR totalled 60 Vbeta and 13 Jbeta. Method: immunoSEQ multiplex PCR; TCRdb's copy keeps in-frame clones and lacks some. The profile covers 100,000 or so clones, with roughly three fifths appearing a single time and about 4.9% taken by the ten largest. The sequenced material came from PBMCs. The source is a human donor in good health.

The chain joins TRBV12-5 to TRBJ1-2, with D possibly matching TRBD1 (5 bases). Trimming left V 5 bases short and J 8 bases short, with 15 bases between. The CDR3 spans 13 residues. CDR1 is LGHNT, CDR2 FRNRAP, per germline. The CDR3, as DNA: TGTGCTAGTGGTCCCCGGCAGGGCGGAGGCTACACCTTC. Residues: CASGPRQGGGYTF.

The CDR3 reads CASSLETFRVPYLKETQYF. The CDR3 coding sequence is TGTGCCAGCAGTTTGGAAACTTTCAGGGTTCCCTATTTGAAAGAGACCCAGTACTTC. This chain uses TRBV28 with TRBJ2-5; D is possibly TRBD1 (5 bases). Germline lookup yields CDR1 MDHEN and CDR2 SYDVKM. This CDR3 has 19 amino acids. Trimming left V 3 bases short and J 3 bases short, with 26 bases between.

The J gene is TRBJ1-2, the V gene TRBV19; 7 nucleotides line up with TRBD1. The V gene end was trimmed by 4 bases and the J gene end by 6 bases; junction bases not matched to a gene: 5. CDR3 size: 13 residues. From germline, CDR1 is LNHDA and CDR2 SQIVND (reference sequence). The CDR3 protein is CASSTTGRNGYTF. CDR3 DNA: TGTGCCAGTAGTACGACAGGGCGCAATGGCTACACCTTC. The variable domain in full, with the rest retrieved from reference TRBV19 and TRBJ1-2, is DGGITQSPKYLFRKEGQNVTLSCEQNLNHDAMYWYRQDPGQGLRLIYYSQIVNDFQKGDIAEGYSVSREKKESFPLTVTSAQKNPTAFYLCASSTTGRNGYTFGSGTRLTVV.

The rearrangement uses TRBV28 and TRBJ1-1, with D possibly matching TRBD1 (5 bases). The CDR3 extends over 12 amino acids. Germline V gene lookup returns CDR1 MDHEN and CDR2 SYDVKM. Trimming took off 4 bases at V and 11 bases at J, with 14 bases between the two ends. The CDR3, as DNA: TGTGCCAGCAGTTCTTCTCTCGGGGGGGCTTTCTTT. This codes for CASSSSLGGAFF.

In this sample, this clone turned up a few times. The chain combines TRBV5-6 with TRBJ2-1, with TRBD2 as a possible D gene (6 bases). V shed 0 bases and J shed 5 bases, with 12 bases lying between them. This CDR3 contains 15 residues. The germline V gene has CDR1 SGHDT and CDR2 YYEEEE. The CDR3 sequence: CASSLVFVADNEQFF. The CDR3 DNA reads TGTGCCAGCAGCTTGGTTTTTGTAGCGGACAATGAGCAGTTCTTC.

This sequence joins TRBV5-4 and TRBJ2-1; D is ambiguous. CDR1 SGHNT and CDR2 YYREEE come from the germline V gene (reference sequence). The CDR3 contains 15 residues. V was shortened by 1 base and J by 0 bases, with 8 bases between the two germline ends. The CDR3, as DNA: TGTGCCAGCAGCTTGCCGACGGGCTCCTACAATGAGCAGTTCTTC. Protein: CASSLPTGSYNEQFF.

Comments on this clone: An end of the junction does not agree with germline; a read error may underlie this. The sample holds other DNA sequences that translate to the same CDR3. The chain combines TRBV19 with TRBJ2-7, with 8 bases fitting TRBD2. The germline gives CDR1 LNHDA, CDR2 SQIVND (reference sequence). The CDR3 extends over 15 amino acids. CDR3 sequence reads: CASSALAGGKDEQYF. The CDR3 region has the DNA TGTGCCAGTAGTGCCCTCGCGGGGGGAAAGGACGAACAGTACTTC.

This chain links TRBV7-9 with TRBJ2-3; TRBD2 is a possible D gene (5 bases). Per the germline V gene, CDR1 is SEHNR and CDR2 is FQNEAQ (reference sequence). V lost 5 bases and J lost 4, with 13 bases in between. The CDR3 has 14 amino acids. The CDR3 nucleotides are TGTGCCAGCAGCCCCGGGGTAAGGTCAGATACGCAGTATTTT. This sequence encodes CASSPGVRSDTQYF.

For the CDR3, the DNA is TGTGCGGCGCGGGAGCTCTCCTACAATGAGCAGTTCTTC. Protein: CAARELSYNEQFF. The chain employs TRBV7-9 and TRBJ2-1; 7 bases agree with TRBD2. The germline gives CDR1 SEHNR, CDR2 FQNEAQ (reference sequence). This CDR3 spans 13 amino acids. The entire variable domain, with the rest obtained from reference TRBV7-9 and TRBJ2-1, is as follows: DTGVSQNPRHKITKRGQNVTFRCDPISEHNRLYWYRQTLGQGPEFLTYFQNEAQLEKSRLLSDRFSAERPKGSFSTLEIQRTEQGDSAMYLCAARELSYNEQFFGPGTRLTVL.

V usage is TRBV2 and J usage is TRBJ2-3, with D possibly TRBD1 on 6 matching bases. V lost 5 bases to trimming and J lost 2 bases, with 14 bases between them. Germline-derived CDR1 and CDR2 are SNHLY and FYNNEI. The CDR3 totals 15 residues. Written as DNA, the CDR3 is TGTGCCAGCAGTAGGGACAAACTATCCACAGATACGCAGTATTTT. Translation gives CASSRDKLSTDTQYF.

The chain carries TRBV18 and TRBJ1-4, with unresolved D. CDR3 length: 13 residues. The V gene lost 4 bases and the J gene lost 6 bases, with 9 bases spanning the gap. Germline CDR1 and CDR2: KGHSH and LQKENI. CDR3 region: CASSRGPDEKLFF. The CDR3 coding sequence is TGTGCCAGCTCACGCGGTCCTGATGAAAAACTGTTTTTT.

The chain combines TRBV2 with TRBJ2-7; D is undetermined. V gave up 4 bases and J gave up 1 base, with 8 bases separating them. The CDR3 spans 13 residues. Germline loops: CDR1 SNHLY, CDR2 FYNNEI. CDR3 in DNA: TGTGCCAGCAGTGTGAGTCGGTCCTACGAGCAGTACTTC. This gives the protein CASSVSRSYEQYF.

This clone was recorded once. V gene TRBV7-6 combines with J gene TRBJ2-1, with 9 bases fitting TRBD2. The CDR3 loop spans 17 amino acids. V lost 2 bases and J lost 4; bases outside the gene matches: 9. CDR1 is SGHVS and CDR2 is FNYEAQ in the germline V gene. The CDR3: CASSLRAGGQSYNEQFF. CDR3 nucleotides: TGTGCCAGCAGCTTACGGGCGGGAGGGCAGAGTTACAATGAGCAGTTCTTC.

This chain connects TRBV14 to TRBJ1-2; the D is unclear. Germline CDR1 SGHDN, CDR2 FVKESK. The CDR3 length is 12 residues. V was pared by 3 bases and J by 7 bases, with 9 bases between. The CDR3 here is CASSHGNTGYTF. CDR3 nucleotides: TGTGCCAGCAGCCACGGGAATACTGGCTACACCTTC.

This clone was picked up a small number of times. This specimen includes other DNA sequences encoding the same CDR3. The chain recombines TRBV5-4 with TRBJ2-1, with unresolved D. Trimming shortened V by 6 bases and J by 0 bases, and 19 bases separated the two germline ends. Germline V lookup: CDR1 SGHNT, CDR2 YYREEE (reference sequence). The CDR3 has 17 amino acids. The CDR3 sequence is CASTSGLAASSYNEQFF. CDR3 DNA: TGTGCCAGCACCTCCGGATTAGCCGCTAGCTCCTACAATGAGCAGTTCTTC. The whole variable domain, remainder taken from reference TRBV5-4 and TRBJ2-1, is ETGVTQSPTHLIKTRGQQVTLRCSSQSGHNTVSWYQQALGQGPQFIFQYYREEENGRGNFPPRFSGLQFPNYSSELNVNALELDDSALYLCASTSGLAASSYNEQFFGPGTRLTVL.

The chain joins TRBV5-1 to TRBJ2-1; 9 bases align to TRBD1. Germline V gene data show CDR1 as SGHRS and CDR2 as YFSETQ. The CDR3 totals 16 residues. Germline trimming cut 2 bases from V and 6 bases from J; bases unmatched to any gene: 9. The CDR3 DNA reads as TGCGCCAGCAGCTTTTCACCGGGACAGGGAAGCAATGAGCAGTTCTTC. Protein sequence: CASSFSPGQGSNEQFF.

The V and J genes are TRBV5-1 and TRBJ2-3; D is undetermined. The CDR3 runs 16 residues. The ends were cut back, 1 base at V and 2 bases at J, with 14 bases in the middle. CDR1 and CDR2 from the germline V gene are SGHRS and YFSETQ. CDR3 sequence: CASSLNIGGNTDTQYF. DNA of the CDR3: TGCGCCAGCAGCTTGAATATAGGCGGAAACACAGATACGCAGTATTTT.

This clone was seen only a few times. V is TRBV7-9 and J is TRBJ2-7; TRBD2 matches 15 bases. Germline trimming cut 5 bases from V and 7 bases from J; bases unmatched to any gene: 6. Germline loops: CDR1 SEHNR, CDR2 FQNEAQ (reference sequence). CDR3 length equals 15 residues. As DNA, the CDR3 is TGTGCCAGCAGCCCTAGCGGGACTAGCGGGAGGGAGCAGTACTTC. As protein: CASSPSGTSGREQYF.

CDR3 region: CASSWAGGPSETQYF. The CDR3 region has the DNA TGTGCCAGTAGTTGGGCGGGAGGGCCCTCGGAGACCCAGTACTTC. This sequence joins TRBV19 and TRBJ2-5; TRBD2 matches at 9 bases. From germline, CDR1 is LNHDA and CDR2 SQIVND (reference sequence). CDR3 length equals 15 residues. Losses at the gene ends were 5 bases for V and 5 bases for J; bases not matched to a gene: 9. Drawing the rest from reference TRBV19 and TRBJ2-5, the complete variable domain is DGGITQSPKYLFRKEGQNVTLSCEQNLNHDAMYWYRQDPGQGLRLIYYSQIVNDFQKGDIAEGYSVSREKKESFPLTVTSAQKNPTAFYLCASSWAGGPSETQYFGPGTRLLVL.

This clone has a handful of counts. The CDR3 protein is CATSTGELFF. In DNA form, the CDR3 reads TGTGCCACCTCCACCGGGGAGCTGTTTTTT. This chain joins TRBV28 and TRBJ2-2; D not certain. Germline values: CDR1 MDHEN, CDR2 SYDVKM. The CDR3 covers 10 residues. V lost 10 bases and J 4 bases, leaving 4 bases between the germline ends.

V is TRBV5-1 and J is TRBJ1-2; TRBD1 aligns across 9 bases. Germline V gene data show CDR1 as SGHRS and CDR2 as YFSETQ. The V gene end was trimmed by 0 bases and the J gene end by 4 bases; junction bases not matched to a gene: 10. The CDR3 sequence is 17 residues long. DNA for the CDR3: TGCGCCAGCAGCTTGGAGGGGGGGACAGGGAGATTCTATGGCTACACCTTC. This gives the protein CASSLEGGTGRFYGYTF. Full variable domain (missing parts from reference TRBV5-1 and TRBJ1-2): KAGVTQTPRYLIKTRGQQVTLSCSPISGHRSVSWYQQTPGQGLQFLFEYFSETQRNKGNFPGRFSGRQFSNSRSEMNVSTLELGDSALYLCASSLEGGTGRFYGYTFGSGTRLTVV.

V and J are TRBV30 and TRBJ2-3, with D tentatively TRBD2 (5 bases). With 0 bases removed from V and 4 bases from J, the gap between germline ends came to 17 bases. The length of the CDR3 is 16 residues. The germline V gene encodes CDR1 GTSNPN and CDR2 SVGIG (reference sequence). CDR3 region: CAWSVGSGSSSDTQYF. The CDR3 DNA reads as TGTGCCTGGAGTGTAGGGAGCGGATCTAGCTCAGATACGCAGTATTTT.

This clone has only a few counts. The chain employs TRBV12-5 and TRBJ2-3, with 11 bases lining up with TRBD2. CDR3 length: 15 amino acids. V trimming: 1 base; J trimming: 6 bases; junction bases outside the gene matches: 3. Germline loops: CDR1 LGHNT, CDR2 FRNRAP. The chain's CDR3 is CASGLGIAGGDTQYF. The CDR3 DNA sequence: TGTGCTAGTGGTTTGGGAATAGCGGGAGGGGATACGCAGTATTTT.

The V call is TRBV7-9, the J call TRBJ2-2, with 8 nucleotides matching TRBD1. The CDR3 totals 14 residues. The ends lost 10 bases at V and 9 bases at J; junction bases unmatched: 13. CDR1 and CDR2 (germline): SEHNR, FQNEAQ (reference sequence). In DNA, the CDR3 is TGTGCCACCCAGGGGGCCCCCCGTCCCCGGGAGCTGTTTTTT. As protein: CATQGAPRPRELFF.

The sample holds a few counts of this clone. The chain links TRBV27 to TRBJ2-2; TRBD2 agrees at 9 bases. CDR3 length: 17 amino acids. Germline V gives CDR1 MNHEY, CDR2 SMNVEV (reference sequence). V lost 6 bases, J lost 2 bases, and 10 bases stayed unmatched. CDR3 nucleotides: TGTGCCAGCAGCACGGTACTAGCGGGTGAAAACACCGGGGAGCTGTTTTTT. Translation: CASSTVLAGENTGELFF.

This chain joins TRBV7-3 and TRBJ2-7; 9 nucleotides align to TRBD1. V gave up 5 bases and J gave up 6 bases; unmatched junction bases: 5. In germline, CDR1 is SGHTA, CDR2 FQGTGA. The CDR3 covers 13 residues. The CDR3, as DNA: TGTGCCAGCAGCACCGGGACAGGGTTCGAGCAGTACTTC. It translates to CASSTGTGFEQYF.

This sequence joins TRBV6-1 and TRBJ1-2; weak D call: TRBD1 (6 bases). Germline CDR1 MNHNS, CDR2 SASEGT. The CDR3 extends over 14 amino acids. Trimming removed 3 bases from V and 7 bases from J, with 15 bases in between. CDR3: CASSEWGGGIGYTF. The CDR3 DNA sequence: TGTGCCAGCAGTGAGTGGGGGGGCGGGATTGGCTACACCTTC.

This clone was seen once. The rearrangement uses TRBV10-1 and TRBJ2-5; a possible D gene is TRBD2 (6 bases). This CDR3 region has 14 residues. Germline-derived CDR1 and CDR2 are WNHNN and SYGVQD (reference sequence). The germline V and J ends were trimmed by 6 bases and 0 bases, with 11 bases remaining between them. CDR3 sequence reads: CASSDGGYQETQYF. The CDR3 bases are TGCGCCAGCAGCGACGGAGGGTACCAAGAGACCCAGTACTTC.